Each of the 9 T cell receptor beta chains below was sequenced from the same sample in a study of shared clonotypes between healthy human individuals. Profiled with immunoSEQ multiplex PCR; TCRdb holds only in-frame clones, not every one. The sample contains around 500,000 clones, less than 80% of which appear only once. Sequenced material: PBMCs. These receptors all stem from a woman aged 40 to 50 in good health. Some clones in this sample may be carry-over from other donors' samples.

V gene TRBV19 combines with J gene TRBJ1-3; D unclear. This CDR3 comprises 15 residues. CDR1 and CDR2 (germline): LNHDA, SQIVND (reference sequence). The V end was cut by 4 bases, the J end by 2 bases, with 12 bases between. The CDR3 bases are TGTGCCAGTAGTACCGACATTGCTCCTGGAAACACCATATATTTT. Its translation: CASSTDIAPGNTIYF. The whole variable domain, remainder taken from reference TRBV19 and TRBJ1-3, is DGGITQSPKYLFRKEGQNVTLSCEQNLNHDAMYWYRQDPGQGLRLIYYSQIVNDFQKGDIAEGYSVSREKKESFPLTVTSAQKNPTAFYLCASSTDIAPGNTIYFGEGSWLTVV.

Concerning this clone itself: Just one base apart from a much larger clone, this may be a read error. This CDR3 is also generated by other DNA sequences in the sample. This chain joins TRBV30 and TRBJ1-1; no definite D call. The CDR3 totals 10 residues. Looked up from germline, CDR1 is GTSNPN and CDR2 is SVGIG (reference sequence). CDR3 region: CAWRETEAFF. The DNA for the CDR3 is TGCGCCTGGAGGGAAACTGAAGCTTTCTTT. Based on the CDR3 plus reference TRBV30 and TRBJ1-1, the full variable domain is SQTIHQWPATLVQPVGSPLSLECTVEGTSNPNLYWYRQAAGRGLQLLFYSVGIGQISSEVPQNLSASRPQDRQFILSSKKLLLSDSGFYLCAWRETEAFFGQGTRLTVV.

The chain joins TRBV4-1 to TRBJ2-3, with 7 bases fitting TRBD2. Germline CDR1 reads MGHRA; CDR2 reads YSYEKL. This CDR3 spans 15 amino acids. Trimming at V came to 3 bases and at J to 1 base, leaving 4 bases not matched to a gene. The chain's CDR3 is CASSQGTIGTDTQYF. The CDR3 DNA is TGCGCCAGCAGCCAGGGGACTATTGGCACAGATACGCAGTATTTT.

V usage is TRBV29-1 and J usage is TRBJ2-3; no definite D call. Trimming cost V 4 bases and J 4 bases, with 3 bases left between them. In germline, CDR1 is SQVTM, CDR2 ANQGSEA. The CDR3 totals 10 residues. In DNA form, the CDR3 reads TGCAGCGTTGGGTCAGATACGCAGTATTTT. This gives the protein CSVGSDTQYF.

This clone was recorded only once. This sequence joins TRBV28 and TRBJ2-7; 8 bases are a match to TRBD1. V lost 5 bases, J lost 3 bases, and 6 bases stayed unmatched. CDR3 size: 14 residues. Germline loops: CDR1 MDHEN, CDR2 SYDVKM. The CDR3 coding sequence is TGTGCCAGCAGTCCCAGGACAGGGCACTACGAGCAGTACTTC. This translates into CASSPRTGHYEQYF. Filled out from reference TRBV28 and TRBJ2-7, the complete variable domain reads DVKVTQSSRYLVKRTGEKVFLECVQDMDHENMFWYRQDPGLGLRLIYFSYDVKMKEKGDIPEGYSVSREKKERFSLILESASTNQTSMYLCASSPRTGHYEQYFGPGTRLTVT.

The chain employs TRBV5-1 and TRBJ2-5; TRBD2 aligns across 8 bases. The closer fit of TRBJ2-7 to the DNA end suggests the J call may be wrong. The CDR3 contains 14 residues. Germline CDR1 reads SGHRS; CDR2 reads YFSETQ. The CDR3 nucleotides are TGCGCCAGCAGACGGGAGGGAAGCTCCTACGAGCAGTACTTC. Translated: CASRREGSSYEQYF.

This clone was detected once. The gene calls are TRBV30 and TRBJ2-7; 15 bases line up with TRBD2. CDR1 and CDR2 (germline): GTSNPN, SVGIG (reference sequence). The junction had 6 bases not matched to a gene; V was cut back by 3 bases and J by 6 bases. The CDR3 totals 15 residues. CDR3 loop: CAWSRGLAGGPEQYF. CDR3 sequence (DNA): TGTGCCTGGAGCCGGGGACTAGCGGGAGGTCCCGAGCAGTACTTC.

CDR3 protein: CASSIRTGDFNQPQHF. The CDR3 bases are TGTGCCAGTAGTATAAGGACAGGGGATTTTAATCAGCCCCAGCATTTT. The chain combines TRBV19 with TRBJ1-5; TRBD1 aligns across 9 bases. CDR1 is LNHDA, CDR2 SQIVND, per germline (reference sequence). V lost 2 bases, J lost 4 bases, and 6 bases stayed unmatched. The CDR3 runs to 16 residues.

The chain carries TRBV30 and TRBJ1-1, with D unresolved. Trimming cost V 4 bases and J 0 bases, with 9 bases left between them. This CDR3 comprises 13 residues. From germline, CDR1 is GTSNPN and CDR2 SVGIG (reference sequence). In DNA, the CDR3 is TGTGCCTGGACTGTCGCGATGAACACTGAAGCTTTCTTT. Encoded protein: CAWTVAMNTEAFF.